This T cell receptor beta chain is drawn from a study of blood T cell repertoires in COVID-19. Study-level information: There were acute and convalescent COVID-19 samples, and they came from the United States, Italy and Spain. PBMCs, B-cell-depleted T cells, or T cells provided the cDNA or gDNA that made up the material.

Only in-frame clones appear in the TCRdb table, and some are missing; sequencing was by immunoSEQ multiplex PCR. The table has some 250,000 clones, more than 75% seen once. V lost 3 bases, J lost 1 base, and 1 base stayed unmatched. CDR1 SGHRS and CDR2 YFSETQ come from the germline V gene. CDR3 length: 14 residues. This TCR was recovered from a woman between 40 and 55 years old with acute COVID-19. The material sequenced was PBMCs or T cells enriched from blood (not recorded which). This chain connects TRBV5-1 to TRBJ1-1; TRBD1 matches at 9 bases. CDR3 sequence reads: CASSWTGENTEAFF. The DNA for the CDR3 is TGCGCCAGCAGCTGGACAGGGGAGAACACTGAAGCTTTCTTT.